This TCR beta chain was sequenced for a study of T cell changes during pregnancy in multiple sclerosis. Assay: immunoSEQ multiplex PCR; the TCRdb copy retains only in-frame clones and omits some. The profile shows fewer than 150,000 clones, around 95% of them singletons. After removal of 5 bases from V and 4 bases from J, the junction contained 11 bases not matched to a gene. The CDR3 spans 16 residues. CDR1 is MNHEY, CDR2 SMNVEV, per germline (reference sequence). The sequenced sample was peripheral blood, obtained after pregnancy. This receptor was identified in a female donor with multiple sclerosis, enrolled in a pregnancy study. The chain has TRBV27 and TRBJ2-7; 10 bases map to TRBD1. The CDR3 DNA reads as TGTGCCAGCAGTCCCCTCCGGACAGGGGGAATTTACGAGCAGTACTTC. Translating it yields CASSPLRTGGIYEQYF.